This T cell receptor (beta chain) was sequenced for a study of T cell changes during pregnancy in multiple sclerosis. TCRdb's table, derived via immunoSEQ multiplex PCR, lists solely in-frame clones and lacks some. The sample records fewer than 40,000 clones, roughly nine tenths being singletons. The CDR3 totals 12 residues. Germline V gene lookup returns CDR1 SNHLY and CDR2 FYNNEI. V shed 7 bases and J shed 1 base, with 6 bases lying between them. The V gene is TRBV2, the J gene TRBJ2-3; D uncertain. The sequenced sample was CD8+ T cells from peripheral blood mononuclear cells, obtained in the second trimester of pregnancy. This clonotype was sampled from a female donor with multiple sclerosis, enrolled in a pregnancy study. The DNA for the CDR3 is TGTGCCAGCAATTTCGGCACAGATACGCAGTATTTT. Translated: CASNFGTDTQYF.